The TCR beta chain under discussion was sequenced for a study of blood T cell repertoires in COVID-19. The wider study: Sites across the United States, Italy and Spain contributed samples from acute and convalescent COVID-19. T cells, B-cell-depleted T cells, or PBMCs provided the cDNA or gDNA that served as material.

In the original workflow: The authors estimated nucleated cell counts from reference gene primer amplification. Assay used: immunoSEQ multiplex PCR; TCRdb lists only in-frame clones, some missing. V, J and clone size reflect that table, while D and trimming were determined from the DNA. Among 200,000 to 250,000 clones listed, approximately 82% were seen once. This CDR3 contains 16 residues. The V and J ends lost 4 bases and 0 bases respectively, with 15 bases between them. Germline V gene lookup returns CDR1 SNHLY and CDR2 FYNNEI. The TCR comes from a woman older than 75 with acute or convalescent COVID-19. The gene calls are TRBV2 and TRBJ1-2, with TRBD1 as a possible D gene (6 bases). The sequenced sample consisted of peripheral blood. The CDR3 sequence is CASSAAGGAPNYGYTF. CDR3 nucleotides: TGTGCCAGCAGTGCCGCCGGGGGGGCCCCTAACTATGGCTACACCTTC.